Below are 15 T cell receptor beta chains sequenced from a single sample in a study of shared clonotypes between healthy human individuals. Assay: immunoSEQ multiplex PCR; the TCRdb copy retains only in-frame clones and omits some. The data hold approximately 250,000 clones, with over 50% observed a single time. Sequences were obtained from memory CD4+ T cells sorted from blood. The subset: CD45RA-negative fraction. These TCRs come from a man aged 30-40 years in good health.

In regard to this clone: The junction shows a germline mismatch at one end, possibly a read error. For the CDR3, the DNA is TGCGCCAGCAGCCAAGATATGGGCAGGGGGCAGTCCTACGATCAGTACTTC. This gives the protein CASSQDMGRGQSYDQYF. This chain joins TRBV4-1 and TRBJ2-7, with 8 bases fitting TRBD1. The CDR3 loop spans 17 amino acids. The germline V gene has CDR1 MGHRA and CDR2 YSYEKL.

This clone has more than one count but fewer than ten. The CDR3 region has the DNA TGTGCCAGCAGCCCCCAACTAGCGGGAGGCTCCAATGAGCAGTTCTTC. The encoded protein is CASSPQLAGGSNEQFF. The rearrangement links TRBV7-8 to TRBJ2-1; 12 nucleotides align to TRBD2. The V gene end was trimmed by 5 bases and the J gene end by 6 bases; junction bases not matched to a gene: 8. CDR1 and CDR2 from the germline V gene are SGHVS and FQNEAQ. The CDR3 consists of 16 residues.

The J gene is TRBJ1-2, the V gene TRBV5-1, with D hard to call. The CDR3 length is 15 residues. V dropped 0 bases and J dropped 6 bases, with 15 bases sitting between them. CDR1 and CDR2 (germline): SGHRS, YFSETQ. This CDR3 reads CASSLAGPQKHGYTF. The CDR3 coding sequence is TGCGCCAGCAGCTTGGCTGGCCCTCAAAAGCATGGCTACACCTTC.

This clone was observed a handful of times. V and J are TRBV7-9 and TRBJ2-1; D tentatively reads TRBD1 or TRBD2 (5 bases each). The CDR3 is 15 residues long. V was pared by 7 bases and J by 4 bases, with 17 bases between. Germline V gene sequence: CDR1 SEHNR, CDR2 FQNEAQ (reference sequence). For the CDR3, the DNA is TGTGCCAGCACCCTCCCCTGGGGGAAATACAATGAGCAGTTCTTC. This translates into CASTLPWGKYNEQFF.

The V gene is TRBV11-2, the J gene TRBJ2-7; 7 bases are shared with TRBD2. This CDR3 spans 14 amino acids. In germline, CDR1 is SGHAT, CDR2 FQNNGV. The V and J ends lost 1 base and 5 bases, in that order; junction bases with no gene match: 5. This CDR3 is CASSLVAGRDEQYF. The DNA for the CDR3 is TGTGCCAGCAGCTTAGTGGCAGGGAGGGACGAGCAGTACTTC.

In its sample, this clone was seen a few times. The chain uses TRBV5-1 and TRBJ2-1; 14 bases align to TRBD2. The CDR3 length is 16 residues. Germline CDR1 reads SGHRS; CDR2 reads YFSETQ. V dropped 3 bases and J dropped 6; count of bases not matched to a gene: 5. CDR3 sequence: CASSWRLAGGPNEQFF. CDR3 nucleotides: TGCGCCAGCAGCTGGCGACTAGCGGGAGGGCCCAATGAGCAGTTCTTC.

This clone was counted a few times. V and J are TRBV10-1 and TRBJ2-7; tentative D call: TRBD1 (5 bases). Germline-derived CDR1 and CDR2 are WNHNN and SYGVQD (reference sequence). The V end was cut by 10 bases, the J end by 6 bases, with 22 bases between. The CDR3 consists of 14 residues. CDR3 sequence (DNA): TGCGCCACCAGACAGACCCCGATGTTCGGCGAGCAGTACTTC. Translated, it gives CATRQTPMFGEQYF.

The chain couples TRBV5-8 to TRBJ2-3, with a tentative D call TRBD1 (6 bases). The CDR3 totals 14 residues. Germline V gene data show CDR1 as SGHTS and CDR2 as YDEGEE. V was trimmed by 7 bases and J by 4 bases, leaving 16 bases between them. Here the CDR3 reads CASSPPGVADTQYF. CDR3 DNA sequence: TGTGCCAGCTCCCCCCCAGGGGTCGCAGATACGCAGTATTTT.

The chain combines TRBV9 with TRBJ1-2, with D possibly matching TRBD1 (5 bases). Germline CDR1 is SGDLS and CDR2 is YYNGEE. The CDR3 is 14 amino acids. The V end was cut by 3 bases, the J end by 4 bases, with 13 bases between. DNA for the CDR3: TGTGCCAGCAGCGCCGGGGACCCTTCCTATGGCTACACCTTC. Protein product: CASSAGDPSYGYTF.

The V call is TRBV25-1, the J call TRBJ2-2; D gene uncertain. Germline-derived CDR1 and CDR2 are MGHDK and SYGVNS. The V gene lost 3 bases and the J gene lost 7 bases, with 6 bases spanning the gap. The CDR3 runs 12 residues. Written as DNA, the CDR3 is TGTGCCAGCAGTGACGCCGGCGGGGAGCTGTTTTTT. Translating gives CASSDAGGELFF.

V gene TRBV28 combines with J gene TRBJ2-7; 10 bases fit TRBD1. V lost 8 bases to trimming and J lost 6 bases; unmatched junction nucleotides: 13. The CDR3 runs 15 residues. CDR1 and CDR2 (germline): MDHEN, SYDVKM. CDR3 region: CASESPGQGYIEQYF. In DNA, the CDR3 is TGTGCCAGCGAGTCTCCGGGACAGGGGTATATCGAGCAGTACTTC.

As for this clone: This likely came from a read error, as a far larger clone is one base away. The chain combines TRBV28 with TRBJ2-1; D is undetermined. Germline V gene sequence: CDR1 MDHEN, CDR2 SYDVKM. Trimming left V 5 bases short and J 8 bases short, with 4 bases between. CDR3 size: 10 residues. Here the CDR3 reads CASSAYEQFF. CDR3 in DNA: TGTGCCAGCAGTGCCTATGAGCAGTTCTTC.

The CDR3 sequence is CASSLNREGNAYEQYF. CDR3 coding DNA: TGTGCCAGCAGCTTAAACAGGGAGGGGAATGCCTACGAGCAGTACTTC. V and J are TRBV7-2 and TRBJ2-7, with D perhaps matching TRBD2 (7 bases). Trimming removed 2 bases at V and 2 bases at J, with 16 bases between. There are 16 residues in the CDR3. Germline V gives CDR1 SGHTA, CDR2 FQGNSA.

This clone was counted between two and nine times. The rearrangement links TRBV7-8 to TRBJ1-2; a possible D gene is TRBD1 (6 bases). The CDR3 extends over 15 amino acids. Germline V gives CDR1 SGHVS, CDR2 FQNEAQ. Trimming cost V 0 bases and J 7 bases, with 15 bases left between them. The CDR3 DNA is TGTGCCAGCAGCTTAGCGGGGGCCCCTTCCTCTGGCTACACCTTC. Encoded protein: CASSLAGAPSSGYTF.

The CDR3: CASSAGRVTEAFF. CDR3 nucleotide sequence: TGTGCCAGCAGTGCTGGACGGGTCACTGAAGCTTTCTTT. The gene calls are TRBV6-1 and TRBJ1-1, with D uncertain. V was clipped by 4 bases and J by 4 bases, with 10 bases between them. This CDR3 region has 13 residues. Germline V CDR1 and CDR2: MNHNS, SASEGT.